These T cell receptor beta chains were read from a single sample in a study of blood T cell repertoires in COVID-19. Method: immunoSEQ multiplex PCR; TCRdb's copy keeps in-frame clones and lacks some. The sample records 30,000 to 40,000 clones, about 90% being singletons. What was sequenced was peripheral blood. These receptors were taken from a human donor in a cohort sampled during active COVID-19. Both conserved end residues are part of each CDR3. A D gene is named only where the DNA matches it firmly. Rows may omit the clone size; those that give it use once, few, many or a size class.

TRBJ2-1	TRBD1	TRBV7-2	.	CASSLRLQGEVTFF	TGTGCCAGCAGCTTACGACTACAGGGGGAGGTTACGTTCTTC
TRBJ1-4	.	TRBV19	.	CASSVDRLEKLFF	TGTGCCAGTAGTGTCGACAGGCTCGAAAAACTGTTTTTT
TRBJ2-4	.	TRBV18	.	CASSPLGEVGIQYF	TGTGCCAGCTCACCACTTGGGGAGGTGGGCATTCAGTACTTC
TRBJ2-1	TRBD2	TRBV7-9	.	CASGGVGLAGGYNEQFF	TGTGCCAGTGGAGGGGTAGGACTAGCGGGAGGGTACAATGAGCAGTTCTTC
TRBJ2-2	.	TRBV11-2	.	CASRSLGVGELFF	TGTGCCAGCAGGTCATTAGGGGTCGGGGAGCTGTTTTTT
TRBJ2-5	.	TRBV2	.	CASSEGMGASSYLGTQYF	TGTGCCAGCAGTGAAGGGATGGGCGCGAGCTCCTATCTGGGGACCCAGTACTTC
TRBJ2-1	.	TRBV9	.	CASTPGDSYNEQFF	TGTGCCAGCACCCCCGGGGACTCCTACAATGAGCAGTTCTTC
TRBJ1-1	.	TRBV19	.	CASSIDGAQIRNTEAFF	TGTGCCAGTAGTATAGATGGGGCCCAGATAAGGAACACTGAAGCTTTCTTT
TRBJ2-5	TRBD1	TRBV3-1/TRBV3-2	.	CASSQDTGQQETQYF	TGTGCCAGCAGCCAAGATACGGGACAGCAAGAGACCCAGTACTTC
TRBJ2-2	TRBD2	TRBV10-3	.	CAISEEPSGTGELFF	TGTGCCATCAGTGAGGAACCTAGCGGGACCGGGGAGCTGTTTTTT
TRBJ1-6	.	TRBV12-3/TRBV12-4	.	CASSLAGVGALHF	TGTGCCAGCAGCCTCGCCGGGGTTGGGGCCCTCCACTTT
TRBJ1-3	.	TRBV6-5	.	CASSPGLSSGNTIYF	TGTGCCAGCAGTCCCGGACTGAGCTCTGGAAACACCATATATTTT
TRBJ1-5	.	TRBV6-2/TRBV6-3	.	CASSYQQSHQPQHF	TGTGCCAGCAGTTACCAACAGAGCCATCAGCCCCAGCATTTT
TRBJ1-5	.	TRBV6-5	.	CASSSTGLGQPQHF	TGTGCCAGCAGTTCTACAGGATTGGGTCAGCCCCAGCATTTT
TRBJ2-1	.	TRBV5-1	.	CASSLAAGIDEQFF	TGCGCCAGCAGCTTGGCGGCGGGTATCGATGAGCAGTTCTTC
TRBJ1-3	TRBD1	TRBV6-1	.	CASSEVTGDFF	TGTGCCAGCAGTGAAGTTACAGGGGATTTTTTT
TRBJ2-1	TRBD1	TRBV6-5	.	CASSYSRGLDNEQFF	TGTGCCAGCAGTTACTCAAGGGGGCTAGACAATGAGCAGTTCTTC
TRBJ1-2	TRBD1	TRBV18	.	CASSPRQGGYGYTF	TGTGCCAGCTCACCTCGACAGGGGGGGTATGGCTACACCTTC
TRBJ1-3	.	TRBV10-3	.	CAISDRVGAGNTIYF	TGTGCCATCAGTGATCGGGTAGGGGCCGGAAACACCATATATTTT
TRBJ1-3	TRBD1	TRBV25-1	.	CASSSLGQGPKSGNTIYF	TGTGCCAGCAGTTCTCTAGGACAGGGCCCCAAATCGGGAAACACCATATATTTT
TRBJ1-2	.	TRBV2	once	CASSVLYGYTF	TGTGCCAGCAGTGTACTCTATGGCTACACCTTC
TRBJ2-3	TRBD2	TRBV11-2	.	CASSLGVVAGGRDTQYF	TGTGCCAGCAGCTTAGGGGTGGTAGCGGGAGGGAGAGATACGCAGTATTTT
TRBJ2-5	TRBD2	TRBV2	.	CASGEGPLETQYF	TGTGCCAGCGGGGAGGGGCCCTTGGAGACCCAGTACTTC
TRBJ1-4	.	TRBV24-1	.	CATSDGFNEKLFF	TGTGCCACCAGTGACGGGTTTAATGAAAAACTGTTTTTT
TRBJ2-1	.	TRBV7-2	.	CASSQGLLAYGQFF	TGTGCCAGCAGCCAGGGATTGTTGGCTTATGGGCAGTTCTTC
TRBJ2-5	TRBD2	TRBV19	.	CASRTTSGGFQETQYF	TGTGCCAGTAGGACGACTAGCGGGGGTTTTCAAGAGACCCAGTACTTC
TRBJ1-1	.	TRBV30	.	CAWSNQGGTEAFF	TGTGCCTGGAGTAACCAGGGAGGAACTGAAGCTTTCTTT
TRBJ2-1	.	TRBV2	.	CASSRGTYNEQFF	TGTGCCAGCAGCCGGGGAACCTACAATGAGCAGTTCTTC
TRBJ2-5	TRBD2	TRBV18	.	CATTPGLQETQYF	TGTGCCACCACCCCGGGACTACAAGAGACCCAGTACTTC
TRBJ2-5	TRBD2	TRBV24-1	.	CATSDPSSGAGTQYF	TGTGCCACCAGTGACCCATCTAGCGGGGCAGGGACCCAGTACTTC
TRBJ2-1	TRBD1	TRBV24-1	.	CATSVTLGDRGANEQFF	TGTGCCACCAGTGTTACCCTTGGGGACAGGGGGGCCAATGAGCAGTTCTTC
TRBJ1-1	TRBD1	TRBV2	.	CASSAETGGTEAFF	TGTGCCAGCAGTGCGGAGACAGGGGGCACTGAAGCTTTCTTT
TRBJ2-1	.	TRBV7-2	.	CASSLAQGRNEQFF	TGTGCCAGCAGCTTAGCGCAGGGGCGCAATGAGCAGTTCTTC
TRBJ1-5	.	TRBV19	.	CASSSSWNQPQHF	TGTGCCAGTAGCTCCAGTTGGAATCAGCCCCAGCATTTT
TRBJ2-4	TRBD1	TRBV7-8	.	CASSLATGGWNIQYF	TGTGCCAGCAGCTTGGCGACAGGGGGATGGAACATTCAGTACTTC
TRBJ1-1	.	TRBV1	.	CTSSQDRSGTSNTEAFF	TGCACCAGCAGCCAAGATCGGTCAGGAACTTCGAACACTGAAGCTTTCTTT
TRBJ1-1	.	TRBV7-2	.	CASSPPKRDTEAFF	TGTGCCAGCAGCCCCCCCAAACGAGACACTGAAGCTTTCTTT
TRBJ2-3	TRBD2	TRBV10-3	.	CASTSGKTDTQYF	TGTGCATCGACTAGCGGGAAGACAGATACGCAGTATTTT
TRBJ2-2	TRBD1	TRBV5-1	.	CASSHGTVKGELFF	TGCGCCAGCAGCCACGGGACAGTTAAGGGGGAGCTGTTTTTT
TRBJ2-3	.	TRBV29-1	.	CSVAPTSSVGDTQYF	TGCAGCGTTGCCCCTACTAGTTCGGTGGGTGATACGCAGTATTTT
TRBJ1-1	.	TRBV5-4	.	CASSLGPGGAGAFF	TGTGCCAGCAGCTTGGGTCCGGGGGGCGCAGGAGCTTTCTTT
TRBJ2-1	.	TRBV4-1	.	CASSQSGYEQFF	TGCGCCAGCAGCCAGTCGGGGTATGAGCAGTTCTTC
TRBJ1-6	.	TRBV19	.	CASMGSGGNSPLHF	TGTGCCAGTATGGGCTCGGGGGGTAATTCACCCCTCCACTTT
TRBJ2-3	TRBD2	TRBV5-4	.	CASSLGLAGGPDTQYF	TGTGCCAGCAGCCTGGGACTAGCGGGGGGTCCAGATACGCAGTATTTT
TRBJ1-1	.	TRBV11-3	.	CASSFFVSGTEAFF	TGTGCCAGCAGCTTTTTTGTCAGCGGGACTGAAGCTTTCTTT
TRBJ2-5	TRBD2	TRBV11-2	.	CASSWGTSGGVETQYF	TGTGCCAGCAGCTGGGGGACTAGCGGTGGGGTAGAGACCCAGTACTTC